This TCR beta chain emerged from a study of blood T cell repertoires in COVID-19. Study context: Italy, Spain and the United States were the sources of the convalescent and acute COVID-19 samples. Sources were T cells, B-cell-depleted T cells, or PBMCs; the material itself was cDNA or gDNA.

V was pared by 7 bases and J by 3 bases, with 6 bases of the junction left unmatched. Per the germline V gene, CDR1 is SGHRS and CDR2 is YFSETQ. This CDR3 comprises 14 residues. Authors' methods: Reference gene primer amplification gave estimated nucleated cell counts. Method: immunoSEQ multiplex PCR; TCRdb's copy keeps in-frame clones and lacks some. V, J and clone size are taken as reported in that table, and D and trimming were inferred from the DNA itself. The data hold under 95,000 clones, with 83% observed a single time. This chain joins TRBV5-1 and TRBJ2-3; 9 bases map to TRBD1. This sequence originates from an elderly woman with acute or convalescent COVID-19. Sample: peripheral blood. As DNA, the CDR3 is TGCGCCAGCTCGGAGACAGGGGGGACAGATACGCAGTATTTT. The encoded protein is CASSETGGTDTQYF.